This TCR beta chain was retrieved from a study of T cells after yellow fever vaccination. TCRdb reanalysed the 5' RACE reads using MiXCR and keeps one entry per CDR3 protein. The repertoire has around 350,000 distinct CDR3 sequences, about 6% of them found once; the top ten carry approximately 16%. Germline-derived CDR1 and CDR2 are KGHDR and SFDVKD. The length of the CDR3 is 17 residues. The ends lost 4 bases at V and 0 bases at J; junction bases unmatched: 6. A few counts support this clonotype. The source of this sequence is a man aged 30 to 45 who received the YFV17D yellow fever vaccine. The material was PBMCs, obtained 5 days after the yellow fever booster vaccination. V gene TRBV24-1 combines with J gene TRBJ2-3; 10 bases map to TRBD1. CDR3 nucleotide sequence: TGTGCCACCAGTGACCCACCGGGACAGGGGAGCACAGATACGCAGTATTTT. Protein product: CATSDPPGQGSTDTQYF.